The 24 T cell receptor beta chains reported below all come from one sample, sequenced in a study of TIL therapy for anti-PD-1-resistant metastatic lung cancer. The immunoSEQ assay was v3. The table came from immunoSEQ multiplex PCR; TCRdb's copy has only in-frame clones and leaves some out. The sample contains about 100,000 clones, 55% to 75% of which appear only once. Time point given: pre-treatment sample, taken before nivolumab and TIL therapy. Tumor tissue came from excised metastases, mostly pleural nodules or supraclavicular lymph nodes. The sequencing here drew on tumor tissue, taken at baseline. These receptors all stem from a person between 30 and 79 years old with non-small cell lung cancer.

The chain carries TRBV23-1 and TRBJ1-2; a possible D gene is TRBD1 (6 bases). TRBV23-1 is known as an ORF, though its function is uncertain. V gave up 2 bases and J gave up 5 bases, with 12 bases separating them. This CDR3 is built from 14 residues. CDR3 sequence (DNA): TGCGCCAGCAGTCAACCGGACAGAAGGTATGGCTACACCTTC. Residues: CASSQPDRRYGYTF.

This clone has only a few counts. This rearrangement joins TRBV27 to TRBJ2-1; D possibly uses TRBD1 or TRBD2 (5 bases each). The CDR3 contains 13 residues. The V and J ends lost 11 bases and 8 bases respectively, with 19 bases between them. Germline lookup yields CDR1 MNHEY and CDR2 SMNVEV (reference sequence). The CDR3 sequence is CAGDRGNSDEQFF. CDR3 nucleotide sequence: TGTGCCGGTGACAGAGGGAACTCCGATGAGCAGTTCTTC.

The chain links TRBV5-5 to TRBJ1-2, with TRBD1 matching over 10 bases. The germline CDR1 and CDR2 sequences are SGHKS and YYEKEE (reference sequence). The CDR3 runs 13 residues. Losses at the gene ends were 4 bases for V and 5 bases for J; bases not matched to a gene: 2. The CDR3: CASSRTGGYGYTF. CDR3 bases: TGTGCCAGCAGCCGGACAGGGGGGTATGGCTACACCTTC.

CDR3: CASRTPGTGTGYEQYF. The CDR3 DNA is TGTGCCAGCAGGACCCCCGGGACAGGGACTGGTTACGAGCAGTACTTC. This chain joins TRBV2 and TRBJ2-7; 9 bases are a match to TRBD1. This CDR3 region has 16 residues. From germline, CDR1 is SNHLY and CDR2 FYNNEI. V trimming: 6 bases; J trimming: 4 bases; junction bases outside the gene matches: 13. The whole variable domain, remainder taken from reference TRBV2 and TRBJ2-7, is EPEVTQTPSHQVTQMGQEVILRCVPISNHLYFYWYRQILGQKVEFLVSFYNNEISEKSEIFDDQFSVERPDGSNFTLKIRSTKLEDSAMYFCASRTPGTGTGYEQYFGPGTRLTVT.

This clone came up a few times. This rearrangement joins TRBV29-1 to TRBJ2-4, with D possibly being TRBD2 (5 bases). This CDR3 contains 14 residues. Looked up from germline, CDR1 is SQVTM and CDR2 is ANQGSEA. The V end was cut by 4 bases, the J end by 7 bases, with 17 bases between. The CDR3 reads CSVGGAPVGNIQYF. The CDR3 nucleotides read TGCAGCGTTGGGGGAGCTCCGGTGGGGAACATTCAGTACTTC.

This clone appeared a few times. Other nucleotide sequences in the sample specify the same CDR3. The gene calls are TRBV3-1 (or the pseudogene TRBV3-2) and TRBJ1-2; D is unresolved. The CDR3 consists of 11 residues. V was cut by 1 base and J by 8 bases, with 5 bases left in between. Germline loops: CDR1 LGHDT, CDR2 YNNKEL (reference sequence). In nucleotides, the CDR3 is TGTGCCAGCAGCCAAGGTGGGGGCTACACCTTC. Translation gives CASSQGGGYTF.

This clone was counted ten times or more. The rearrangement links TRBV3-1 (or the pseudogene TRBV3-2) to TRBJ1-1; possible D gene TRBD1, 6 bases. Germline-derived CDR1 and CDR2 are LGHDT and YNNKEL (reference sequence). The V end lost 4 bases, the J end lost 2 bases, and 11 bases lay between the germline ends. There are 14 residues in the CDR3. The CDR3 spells CASSPDRRNTEAFF. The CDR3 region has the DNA TGTGCCAGCAGCCCCGACAGGAGAAACACTGAAGCTTTCTTT.

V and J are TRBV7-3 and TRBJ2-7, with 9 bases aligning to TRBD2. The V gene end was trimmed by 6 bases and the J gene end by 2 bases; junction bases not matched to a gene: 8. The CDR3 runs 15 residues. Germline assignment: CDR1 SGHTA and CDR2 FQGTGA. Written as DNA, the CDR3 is TGTGCCAGCAGTCAGGGGGTAGCGGGAGCCTACGAGCAGTACTTC. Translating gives CASSQGVAGAYEQYF.

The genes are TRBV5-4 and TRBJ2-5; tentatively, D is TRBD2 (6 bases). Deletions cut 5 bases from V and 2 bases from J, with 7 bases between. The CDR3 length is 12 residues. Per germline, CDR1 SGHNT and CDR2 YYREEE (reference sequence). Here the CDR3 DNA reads TGTGCCAGCAGGGGACTTCAAGAGACCCAGTACTTC. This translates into CASRGLQETQYF.

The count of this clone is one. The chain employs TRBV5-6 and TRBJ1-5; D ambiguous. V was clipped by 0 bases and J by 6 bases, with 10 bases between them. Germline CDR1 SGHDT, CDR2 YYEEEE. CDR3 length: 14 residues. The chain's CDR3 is CASSLGGPSQPQHF. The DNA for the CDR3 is TGTGCCAGCAGCTTGGGGGGTCCCAGTCAGCCCCAGCATTTT.

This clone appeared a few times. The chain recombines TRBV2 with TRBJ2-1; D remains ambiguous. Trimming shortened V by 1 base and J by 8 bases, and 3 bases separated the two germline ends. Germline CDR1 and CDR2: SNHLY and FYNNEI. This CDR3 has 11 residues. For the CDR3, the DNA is TGTGCCAGCAGTGAAGGATATGAGCAGTTCTTC. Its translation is CASSEGYEQFF.

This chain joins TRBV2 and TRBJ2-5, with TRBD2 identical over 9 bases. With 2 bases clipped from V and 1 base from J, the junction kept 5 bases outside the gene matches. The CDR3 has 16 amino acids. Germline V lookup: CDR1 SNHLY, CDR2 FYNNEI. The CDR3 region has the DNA TGTGCCAGCAGTGAAATAAGCGGGAGGCTCCAAGAGACCCAGTACTTC. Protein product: CASSEISGRLQETQYF.

CDR3 in amino acids: CASRRGTSGNEQFF. DNA for the CDR3: TGTGCCAGCAGGCGAGGGACTAGCGGGAATGAGCAGTTCTTC. This chain connects TRBV28 to TRBJ2-1, with 12 bases matching TRBD2. V shed 6 bases and J 7 bases; nucleotides not matched to a gene: 4. The CDR3 loop spans 14 amino acids. The germline V gene encodes CDR1 MDHEN and CDR2 SYDVKM.

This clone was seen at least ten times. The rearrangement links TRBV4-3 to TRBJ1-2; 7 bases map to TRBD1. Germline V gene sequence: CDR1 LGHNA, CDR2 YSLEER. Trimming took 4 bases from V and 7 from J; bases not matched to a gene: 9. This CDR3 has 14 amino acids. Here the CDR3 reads CASSPDRAVRGYTF. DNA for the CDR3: TGCGCCAGCAGCCCCGACAGGGCCGTTCGTGGCTACACCTTC.

The CDR3 reads CASTPRQGAYEQYF. CDR3 in DNA: TGTGCCAGCACCCCCCGGCAGGGGGCCTACGAGCAGTACTTC. This chain joins TRBV28 and TRBJ2-7, with 7 bases fitting TRBD1. V shed 7 bases, J shed 2 bases, and the junction held 8 bases outside the gene matches. The CDR3 sequence is 14 residues long. The V gene's germline CDR1 is MDHEN and CDR2 SYDVKM.

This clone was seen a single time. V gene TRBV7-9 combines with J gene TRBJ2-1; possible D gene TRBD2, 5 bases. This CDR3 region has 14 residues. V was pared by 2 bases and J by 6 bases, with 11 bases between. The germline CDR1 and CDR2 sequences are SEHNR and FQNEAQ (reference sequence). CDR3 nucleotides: TGTGCCAGCAGCTTAAGAGGGTCTGGCAATGAGCAGTTCTTC. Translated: CASSLRGSGNEQFF. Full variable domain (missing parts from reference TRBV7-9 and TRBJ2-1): DTGVSQNPRHKITKRGQNVTFRCDPISEHNRLYWYRQTLGQGPEFLTYFQNEAQLEKSRLLSDRFSAERPKGSFSTLEIQRTEQGDSAMYLCASSLRGSGNEQFFGPGTRLTVL.

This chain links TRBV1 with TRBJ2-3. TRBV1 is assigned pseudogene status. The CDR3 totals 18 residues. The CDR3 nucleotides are TGCACCAGCAGCCAAGAACAGGATCGGGGAGCCTTATCATGGACGCAGTATTTT. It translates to CTSSQEQDRGALSWTQYF.

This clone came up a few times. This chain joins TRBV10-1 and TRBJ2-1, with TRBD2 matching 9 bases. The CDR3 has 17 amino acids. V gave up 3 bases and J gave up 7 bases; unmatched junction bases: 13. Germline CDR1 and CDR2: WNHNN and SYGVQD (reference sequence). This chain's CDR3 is CASSDPSGNLKGNEQFF. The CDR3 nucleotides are TGCGCCAGCAGTGATCCTAGCGGGAACCTCAAGGGGAATGAGCAGTTCTTC.

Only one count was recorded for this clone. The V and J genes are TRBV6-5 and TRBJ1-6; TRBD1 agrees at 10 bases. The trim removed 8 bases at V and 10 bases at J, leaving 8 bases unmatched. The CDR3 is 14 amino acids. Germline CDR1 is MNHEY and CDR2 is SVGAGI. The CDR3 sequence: CASSRQGADSPLHF. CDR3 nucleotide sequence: TGTGCCAGCTCCCGACAGGGGGCTGACTCACCCCTCCACTTT.

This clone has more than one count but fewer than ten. The CDR3 DNA reads as TGTGCCAGTAAAGGGGACACTGAAGCTTTCTTT. Its translation is CASKGDTEAFF. V usage is TRBV19 and J usage is TRBJ1-1; tentative D call: TRBD1 (5 bases). Germline V gene sequence: CDR1 LNHDA, CDR2 SQIVND (reference sequence). The CDR3 length is 11 residues. Trimming left V 7 bases short and J 3 bases short, with 6 bases between.

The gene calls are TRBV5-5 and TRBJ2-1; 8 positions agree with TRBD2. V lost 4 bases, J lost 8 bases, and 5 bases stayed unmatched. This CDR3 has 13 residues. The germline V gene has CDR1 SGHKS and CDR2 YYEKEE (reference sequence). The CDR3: CASSPGGGDEQFF. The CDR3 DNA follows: TGTGCCAGCAGCCCGGGAGGGGGTGATGAGCAGTTCTTC.

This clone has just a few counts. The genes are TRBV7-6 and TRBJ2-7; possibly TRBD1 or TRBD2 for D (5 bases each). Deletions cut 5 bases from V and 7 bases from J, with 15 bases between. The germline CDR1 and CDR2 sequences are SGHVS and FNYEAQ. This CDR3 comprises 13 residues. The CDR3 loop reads CASSQGRTLEQYF. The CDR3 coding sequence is TGTGCCAGCAGCCAGGGACGGACCTTAGAGCAGTACTTC.

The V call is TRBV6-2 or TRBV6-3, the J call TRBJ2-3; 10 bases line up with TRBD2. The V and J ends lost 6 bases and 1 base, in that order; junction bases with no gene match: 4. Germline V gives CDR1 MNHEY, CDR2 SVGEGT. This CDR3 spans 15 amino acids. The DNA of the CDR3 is TGTGCCAGCAGCTCTAGCGGGGGAGGCACAGATACGCAGTATTTT. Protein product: CASSSSGGGTDTQYF.

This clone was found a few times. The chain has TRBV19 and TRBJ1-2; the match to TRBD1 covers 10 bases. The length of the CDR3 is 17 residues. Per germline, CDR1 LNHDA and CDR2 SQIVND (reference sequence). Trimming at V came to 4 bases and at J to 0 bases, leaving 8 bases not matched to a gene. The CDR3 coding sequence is TGTGCCAGTAGTAGGGGACAGGGGATATCAGCTAACTATGGCTACACCTTC. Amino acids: CASSRGQGISANYGYTF.